This TCR beta chain was sequenced in a study of cytomegalovirus exposure and HLA in healthy donors. General observations from the study: Generally TCR sequences proved uncommon, though certain public TCRs appeared in numerous donors. The study labeled 164 TCR beta chains cytomegalovirus-associated. When a later analysis compared HLA-associated TCR beta chains with equally common others, the HLA-associated chains turned out to be more clonally expanded and to have lower generation probabilities. CMV serostatus was the only recorded immune exposure for donors.

Amplification used 60 Vbeta primers and 13 Jbeta primers. Sequencing used immunoSEQ multiplex PCR; TCRdb keeps in-frame clones, though not all of them. Among tens of thousands of clones listed, roughly 75% were seen once. The CDR3 consists of 11 residues. Germline-derived CDR1 and CDR2 are MDHEN and SYDVKM. Deletions cut 4 bases from V and 7 bases from J, with 8 bases between. With regard to this clone: The antigen is unknown.

The chain recombines TRBV28 with TRBJ2-7, with D unresolved. Sequencing was performed on PBMCs. The TCR comes from a man aged 35 to 55 in good health and CMV-seronegative. CDR3 nucleotide sequence: TGTGCCAGCAGTTCCCGCGGAGAGCAGTACTTC. As protein: CASSSRGEQYF.